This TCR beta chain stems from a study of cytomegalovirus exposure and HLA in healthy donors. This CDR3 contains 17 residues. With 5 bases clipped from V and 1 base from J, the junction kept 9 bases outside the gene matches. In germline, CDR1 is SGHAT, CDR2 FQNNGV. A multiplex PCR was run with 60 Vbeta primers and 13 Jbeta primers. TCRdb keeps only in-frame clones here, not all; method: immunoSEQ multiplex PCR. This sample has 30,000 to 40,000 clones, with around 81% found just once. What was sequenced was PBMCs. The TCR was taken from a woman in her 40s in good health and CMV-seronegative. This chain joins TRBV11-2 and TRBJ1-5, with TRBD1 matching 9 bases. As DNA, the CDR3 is TGTGCCAGCAGCACTTACCGGACAGGGGAGAGCAATCAGCCCCAGCATTTT. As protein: CASSTYRTGESNQPQHF.